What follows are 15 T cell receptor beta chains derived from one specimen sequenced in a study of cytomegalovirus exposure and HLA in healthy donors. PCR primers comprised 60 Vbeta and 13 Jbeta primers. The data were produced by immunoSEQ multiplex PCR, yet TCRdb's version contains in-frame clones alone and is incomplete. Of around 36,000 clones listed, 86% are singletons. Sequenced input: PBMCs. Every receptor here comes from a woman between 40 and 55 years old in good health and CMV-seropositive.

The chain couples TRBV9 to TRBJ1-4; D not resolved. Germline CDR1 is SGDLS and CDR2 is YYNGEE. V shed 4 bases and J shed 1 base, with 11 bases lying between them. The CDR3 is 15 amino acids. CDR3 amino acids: CASSPRQGTNEKLFF. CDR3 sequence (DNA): TGTGCCAGCAGCCCGAGACAAGGAACTAATGAAAAACTGTTTTTT.

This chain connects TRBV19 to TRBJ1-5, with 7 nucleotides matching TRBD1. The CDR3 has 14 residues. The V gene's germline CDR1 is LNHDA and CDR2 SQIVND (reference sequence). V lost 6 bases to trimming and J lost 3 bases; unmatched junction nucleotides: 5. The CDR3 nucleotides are TGTGCCAGTAGGAGTGGGACAGTCAATCAGCCCCAGCATTTT. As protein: CASRSGTVNQPQHF. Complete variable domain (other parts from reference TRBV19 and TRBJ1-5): DGGITQSPKYLFRKEGQNVTLSCEQNLNHDAMYWYRQDPGQGLRLIYYSQIVNDFQKGDIAEGYSVSREKKESFPLTVTSAQKNPTAFYLCASRSGTVNQPQHFGDGTRLSIL.

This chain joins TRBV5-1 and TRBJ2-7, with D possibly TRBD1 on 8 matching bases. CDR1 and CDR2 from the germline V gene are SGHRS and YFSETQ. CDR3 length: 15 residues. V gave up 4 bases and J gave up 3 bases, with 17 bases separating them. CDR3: CASSRTGGEIYEQYF. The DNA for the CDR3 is TGCGCCAGCAGCCGAACAGGGGGGGAGATCTACGAGCAGTACTTC.

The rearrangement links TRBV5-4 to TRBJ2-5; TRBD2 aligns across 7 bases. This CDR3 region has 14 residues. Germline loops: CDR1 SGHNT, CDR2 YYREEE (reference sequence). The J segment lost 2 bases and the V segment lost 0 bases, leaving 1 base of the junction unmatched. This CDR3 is CASSLEAGQETQYF. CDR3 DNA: TGTGCCAGCAGCTTGGAAGCGGGGCAAGAGACCCAGTACTTC.

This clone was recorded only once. The CDR3 region is CASSELRQGSGNQPQHF. In DNA form, the CDR3 reads TGTGCCAGCAGTGAATTGAGACAGGGATCTGGAAATCAGCCCCAGCATTTT. J is TRBJ1-5 and V is TRBV25-1, with 7 bases that match TRBD1. The CDR3 contains 17 residues. Trimming at V came to 1 base and at J to 4 bases, leaving 10 bases not matched to a gene. Germline lookup yields CDR1 MGHDK and CDR2 SYGVNS. Complete variable domain (other parts from reference TRBV25-1 and TRBJ1-5): EADIYQTPRYLVIGTGKKITLECSQTMGHDKMYWYQQDPGMELHLIHYSYGVNSTEKGDLSSESTVSRIRTEHFPLTLESARPSHTSQYLCASSELRQGSGNQPQHFGDGTRLSIL.

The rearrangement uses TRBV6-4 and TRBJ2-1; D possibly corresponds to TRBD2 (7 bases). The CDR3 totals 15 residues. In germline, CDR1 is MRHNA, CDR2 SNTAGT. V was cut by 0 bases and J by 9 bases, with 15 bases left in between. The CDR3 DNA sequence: TGTGCCAGCAGTGACTCGGGGGGGGCCGGTGTTGAGCAGTTCTTC. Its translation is CASSDSGGAGVEQFF.

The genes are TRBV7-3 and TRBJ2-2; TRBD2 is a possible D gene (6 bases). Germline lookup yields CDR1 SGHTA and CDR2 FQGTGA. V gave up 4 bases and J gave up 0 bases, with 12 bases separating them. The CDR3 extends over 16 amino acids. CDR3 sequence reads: CASSSGTFTNTGELFF. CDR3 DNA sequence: TGTGCCAGCAGCTCGGGGACTTTCACGAACACCGGGGAGCTGTTTTTT.

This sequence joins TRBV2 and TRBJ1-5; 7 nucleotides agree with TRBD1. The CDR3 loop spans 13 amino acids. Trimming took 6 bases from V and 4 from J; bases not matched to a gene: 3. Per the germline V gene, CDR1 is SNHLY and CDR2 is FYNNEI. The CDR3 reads CASSRQGNQPQHF. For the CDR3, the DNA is TGTGCCAGCAGCCGACAGGGTAATCAGCCCCAGCATTTT. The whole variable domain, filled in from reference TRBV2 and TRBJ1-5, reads EPEVTQTPSHQVTQMGQEVILRCVPISNHLYFYWYRQILGQKVEFLVSFYNNEISEKSEIFDDQFSVERPDGSNFTLKIRSTKLEDSAMYFCASSRQGNQPQHFGDGTRLSIL.

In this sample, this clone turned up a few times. For the CDR3, the DNA is TGTGCCAGCAGCTTAGATCAGGGGGCGAAAGGAAACACCATATATTTT. It is translated as CASSLDQGAKGNTIYF. This chain uses TRBV7-9 with TRBJ1-3; 8 bases align to TRBD1. Germline V lookup: CDR1 SEHNR, CDR2 FQNEAQ (reference sequence). This CDR3 contains 16 residues. Trimming took 1 base from V and 4 from J; bases not matched to a gene: 6.

The CDR3 region is CAISPRQGMDEQFF. CDR3 in DNA: TGTGCCATCAGTCCCCGACAGGGGATGGATGAGCAGTTCTTC. This chain links TRBV10-3 with TRBJ2-1, with 8 nucleotides matching TRBD1. Trimming cost V 5 bases and J 8 bases; bases outside gene matches: 8. From germline, CDR1 is ENHRY and CDR2 SYGVKD. The CDR3 has 14 residues.

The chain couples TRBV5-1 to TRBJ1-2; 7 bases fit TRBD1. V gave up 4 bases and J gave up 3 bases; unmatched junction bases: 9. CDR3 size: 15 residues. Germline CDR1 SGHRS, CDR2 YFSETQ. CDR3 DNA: TGCGCCAGCAGCCCGGCGTCCGGACAGGACTATGGCTACACCTTC. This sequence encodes CASSPASGQDYGYTF.

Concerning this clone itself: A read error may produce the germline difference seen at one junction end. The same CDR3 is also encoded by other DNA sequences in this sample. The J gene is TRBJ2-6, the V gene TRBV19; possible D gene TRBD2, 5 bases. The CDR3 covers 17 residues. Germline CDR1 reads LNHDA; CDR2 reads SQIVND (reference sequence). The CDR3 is CASSIGEGRPGANVLTF. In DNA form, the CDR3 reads TGTGCCAGCAGTATAGGTGAAGGGAGACCTGGGGCCAACGTCCTGACTTTC.

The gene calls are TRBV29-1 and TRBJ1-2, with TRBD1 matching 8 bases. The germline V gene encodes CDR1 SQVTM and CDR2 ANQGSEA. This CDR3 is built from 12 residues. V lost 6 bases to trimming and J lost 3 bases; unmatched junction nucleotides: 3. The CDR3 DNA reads TGCAGCGTGACAGGGGAGTACTATGGCTACACCTTC. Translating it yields CSVTGEYYGYTF. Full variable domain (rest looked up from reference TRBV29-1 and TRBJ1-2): SAVISQKPSRDICQRGTSLTIQCQVDSQVTMMFWYRQQPGQSLTLIATANQGSEATYESGFVIDKFPISRPNLTFSTLTVSNMSPEDSSIYLCSVTGEYYGYTFGSGTRLTVV.

The DNA for the CDR3 is TGTGCCACCAGCGGCGACAGAGCCTCTGGGGCCAACGTCCTGACTTTC. This translates into CATSGDRASGANVLTF. This chain connects TRBV15 to TRBJ2-6; a weak D match, TRBD1 (5 bases). Trimming removed 5 bases at V and 0 bases at J, with 11 bases between. This CDR3 has 16 amino acids. In germline, CDR1 is LNHNV, CDR2 YYDKDF (reference sequence).

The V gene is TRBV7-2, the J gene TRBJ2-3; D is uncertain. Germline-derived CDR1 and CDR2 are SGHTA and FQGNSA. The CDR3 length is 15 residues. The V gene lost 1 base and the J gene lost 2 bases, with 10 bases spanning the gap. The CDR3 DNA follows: TGTGCCAGCAGCTTAGGAGGTACGGTCACAGATACGCAGTATTTT. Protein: CASSLGGTVTDTQYF.